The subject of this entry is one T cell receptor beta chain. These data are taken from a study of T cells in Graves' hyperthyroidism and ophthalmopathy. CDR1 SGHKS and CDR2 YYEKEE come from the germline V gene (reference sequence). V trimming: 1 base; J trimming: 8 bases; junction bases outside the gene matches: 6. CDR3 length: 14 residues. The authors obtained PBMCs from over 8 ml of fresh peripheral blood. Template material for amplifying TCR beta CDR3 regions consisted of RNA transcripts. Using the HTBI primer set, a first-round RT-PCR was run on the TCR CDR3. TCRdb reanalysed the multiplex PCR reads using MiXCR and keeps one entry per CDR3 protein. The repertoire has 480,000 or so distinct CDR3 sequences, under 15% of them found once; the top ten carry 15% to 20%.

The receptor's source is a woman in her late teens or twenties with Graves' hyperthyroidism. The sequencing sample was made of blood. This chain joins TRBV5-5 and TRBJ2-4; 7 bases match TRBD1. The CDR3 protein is CASSLTGDSDIQYF. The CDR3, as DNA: TGTGCCAGCAGCTTGACAGGGGATAGTGACATTCAGTACTTC.